This T cell receptor beta chain is drawn from a study of T cells in Graves' hyperthyroidism and ophthalmopathy. This clonotype was found a few times. TCR beta CDR3 region amplification was performed from RNA transcripts. Carried out on the TCR CDR3, a first-round RT-PCR used the HTBI primer set. One entry per CDR3 protein results from TCRdb running MiXCR on the multiplex PCR reads. The sample includes approximately 610,000 distinct CDR3 sequences, 16% of them seen just once. Germline CDR1 and CDR2: SGHVS and FQNEAQ. This CDR3 region has 13 residues. V was trimmed by 3 bases and J by 7 bases, leaving 12 bases between them.

The sequenced material came from blood. The chain uses TRBV7-8 and TRBJ1-1; D is unclear. The clonotype originates from a woman aged 18-29 years with Graves' hyperthyroidism. CDR3 DNA sequence: TGTGCCAGCAGCTTTAGTGGACGGTTTGAAGCTTTCTTT. It yields the protein CASSFSGRFEAFF.